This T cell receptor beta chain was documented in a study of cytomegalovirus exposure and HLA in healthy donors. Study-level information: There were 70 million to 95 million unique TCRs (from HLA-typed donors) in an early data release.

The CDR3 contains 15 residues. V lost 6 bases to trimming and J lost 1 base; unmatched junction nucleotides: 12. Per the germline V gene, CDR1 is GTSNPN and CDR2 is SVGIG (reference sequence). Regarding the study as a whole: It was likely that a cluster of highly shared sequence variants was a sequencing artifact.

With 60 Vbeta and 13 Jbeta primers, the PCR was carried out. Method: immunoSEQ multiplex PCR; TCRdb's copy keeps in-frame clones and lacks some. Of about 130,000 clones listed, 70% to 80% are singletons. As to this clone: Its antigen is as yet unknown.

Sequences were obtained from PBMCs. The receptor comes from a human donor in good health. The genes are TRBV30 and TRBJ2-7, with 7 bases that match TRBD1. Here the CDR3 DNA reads TGTGCCTGCTCAGGGGGATGGGCAGATTCCTACGAGCAGTACTTC. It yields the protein CACSGGWADSYEQYF.